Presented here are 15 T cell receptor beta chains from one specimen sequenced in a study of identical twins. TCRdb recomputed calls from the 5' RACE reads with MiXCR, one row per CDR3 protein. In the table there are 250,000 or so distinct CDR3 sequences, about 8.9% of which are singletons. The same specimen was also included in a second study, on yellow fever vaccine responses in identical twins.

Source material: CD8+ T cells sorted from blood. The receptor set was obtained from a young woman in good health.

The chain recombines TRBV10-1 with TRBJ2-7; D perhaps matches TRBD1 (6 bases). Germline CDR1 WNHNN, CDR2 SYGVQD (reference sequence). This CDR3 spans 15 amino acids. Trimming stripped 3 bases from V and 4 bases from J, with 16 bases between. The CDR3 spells CASSDPGTGQYEQYF. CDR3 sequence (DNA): TGCGCCAGCAGTGATCCGGGAACAGGGCAGTACGAGCAGTACTTC.

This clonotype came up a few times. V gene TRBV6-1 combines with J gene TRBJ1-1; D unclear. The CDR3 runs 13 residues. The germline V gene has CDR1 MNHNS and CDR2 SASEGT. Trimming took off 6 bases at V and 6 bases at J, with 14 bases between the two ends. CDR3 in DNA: TGTGCCAGCAGCCTACAGCGGGCGGCTGAAGCTTTCTTT. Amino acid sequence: CASSLQRAAEAFF.

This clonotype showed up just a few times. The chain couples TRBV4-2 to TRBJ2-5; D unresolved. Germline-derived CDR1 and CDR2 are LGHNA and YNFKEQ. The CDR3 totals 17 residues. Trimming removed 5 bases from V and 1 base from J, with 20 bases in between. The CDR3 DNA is TGTGCCAGCAGCGAGGCCCCCTTTGACAAAGTCCAAGAGACCCAGTACTTC. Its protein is CASSEAPFDKVQETQYF.

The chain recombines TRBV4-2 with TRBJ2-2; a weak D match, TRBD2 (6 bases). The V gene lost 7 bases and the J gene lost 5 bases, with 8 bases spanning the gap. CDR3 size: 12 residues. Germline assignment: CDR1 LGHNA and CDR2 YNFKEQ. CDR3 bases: TGTGCCAGCATGGGGGGAACCGGGGAGCTGTTTTTT. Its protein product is CASMGGTGELFF.

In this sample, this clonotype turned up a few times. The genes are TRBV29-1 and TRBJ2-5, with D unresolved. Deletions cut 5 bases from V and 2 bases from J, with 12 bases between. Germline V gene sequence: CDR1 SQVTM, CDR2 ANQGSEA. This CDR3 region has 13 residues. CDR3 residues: CSVSTQRQETQYF. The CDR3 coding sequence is TGCAGCGTTTCGACGCAAAGACAAGAGACCCAGTACTTC.

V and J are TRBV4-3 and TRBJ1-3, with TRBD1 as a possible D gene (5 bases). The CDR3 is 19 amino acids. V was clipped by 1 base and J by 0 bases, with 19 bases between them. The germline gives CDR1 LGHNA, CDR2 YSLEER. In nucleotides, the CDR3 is TGCGCCAGCAGCCAAGCGAGGGGACTAGTGGCCCTCTCTGGAAACACCATATATTTT. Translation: CASSQARGLVALSGNTIYF.

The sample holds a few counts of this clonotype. CDR3 amino acids: CASSSRLAAQETQYF. The CDR3 DNA reads TGTGCCAGCAGCTCCCGACTAGCAGCCCAAGAGACCCAGTACTTC. The V call is TRBV7-2, the J call TRBJ2-5; 7 bases align to TRBD2. Germline V gene lookup returns CDR1 SGHTA and CDR2 FQGNSA. Trimming took 4 bases from V and 1 from J; bases not matched to a gene: 6. CDR3 length: 15 amino acids.

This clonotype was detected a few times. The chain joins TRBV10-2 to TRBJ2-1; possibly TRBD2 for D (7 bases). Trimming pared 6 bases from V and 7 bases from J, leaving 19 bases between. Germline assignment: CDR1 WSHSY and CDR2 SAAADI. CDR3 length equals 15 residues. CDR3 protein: CASRDRGGRLNEQFF. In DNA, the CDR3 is TGCGCCAGCAGAGACCGCGGGGGCCGATTAAATGAGCAGTTCTTC.

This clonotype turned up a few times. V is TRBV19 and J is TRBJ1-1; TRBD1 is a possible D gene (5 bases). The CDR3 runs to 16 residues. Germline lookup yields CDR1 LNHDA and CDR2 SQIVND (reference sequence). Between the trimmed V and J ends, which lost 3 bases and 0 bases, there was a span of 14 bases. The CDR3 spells CASSIGGRSMNTEAFF. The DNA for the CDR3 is TGTGCCAGTAGTATCGGGGGAAGGTCAATGAACACTGAAGCTTTCTTT.

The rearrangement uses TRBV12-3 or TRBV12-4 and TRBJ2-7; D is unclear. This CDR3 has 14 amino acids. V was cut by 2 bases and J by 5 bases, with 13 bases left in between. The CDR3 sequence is CASSLSAARHEQYF. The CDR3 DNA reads TGTGCCAGCAGTTTATCCGCGGCCCGGCACGAGCAGTACTTC.

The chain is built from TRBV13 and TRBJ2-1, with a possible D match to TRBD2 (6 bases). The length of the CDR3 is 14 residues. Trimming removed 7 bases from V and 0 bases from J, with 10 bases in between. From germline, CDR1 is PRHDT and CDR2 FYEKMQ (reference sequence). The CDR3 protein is CASTTSFSYNEQFF. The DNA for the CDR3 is TGTGCCAGCACGACTAGTTTCTCCTACAATGAGCAGTTCTTC.

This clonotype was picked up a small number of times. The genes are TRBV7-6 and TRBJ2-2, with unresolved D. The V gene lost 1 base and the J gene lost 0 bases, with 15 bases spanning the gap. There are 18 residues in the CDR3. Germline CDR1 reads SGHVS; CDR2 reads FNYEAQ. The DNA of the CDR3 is TGTGCCAGCAGCTTAGACATAGGTATCTACGCGAACACCGGGGAGCTGTTTTTT. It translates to CASSLDIGIYANTGELFF.

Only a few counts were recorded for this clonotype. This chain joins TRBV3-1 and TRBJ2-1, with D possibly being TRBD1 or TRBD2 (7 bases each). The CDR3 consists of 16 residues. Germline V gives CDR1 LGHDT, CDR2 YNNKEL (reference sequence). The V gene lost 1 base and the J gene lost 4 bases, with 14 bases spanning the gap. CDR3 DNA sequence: TGTGCCAGCAGCCAAGTCCAGGGGGGGCAGTACAATGAGCAGTTCTTC. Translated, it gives CASSQVQGGQYNEQFF.

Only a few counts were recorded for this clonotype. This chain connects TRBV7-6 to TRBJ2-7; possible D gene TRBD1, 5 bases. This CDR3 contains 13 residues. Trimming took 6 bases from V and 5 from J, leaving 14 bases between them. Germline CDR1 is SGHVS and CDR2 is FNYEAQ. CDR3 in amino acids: CASSVMGLNEQYF. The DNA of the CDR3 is TGTGCCAGCAGTGTTATGGGGCTTAACGAGCAGTACTTC.

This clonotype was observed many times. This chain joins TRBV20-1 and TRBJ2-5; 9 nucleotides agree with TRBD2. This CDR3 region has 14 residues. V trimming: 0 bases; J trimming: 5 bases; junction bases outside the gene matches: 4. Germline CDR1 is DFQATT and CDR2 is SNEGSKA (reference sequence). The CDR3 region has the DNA TGCAGTGCTAGAGAGAGCGGGGGGTGGGAGACCCAGTACTTC. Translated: CSARESGGWETQYF.